This entry lists 8 T cell receptor beta chains sequenced from one sample in a study of T cells in Graves' hyperthyroidism and ophthalmopathy. Amplified regions were TCR beta CDR3 sequences from RNA transcripts. Primed by the HTBI set, a first-round RT-PCR was run on the TCR CDR3. TCRdb re-analysed the multiplex PCR reads in MiXCR, keeping a single row per CDR3 protein. The sample records roughly 300,000 distinct CDR3 sequences, 15% to 20% being singletons. Input material: blood. These receptor sequences come from a woman in her fifties or sixties with Graves' hyperthyroidism.

The chain combines TRBV7-6 with TRBJ2-6; D may be TRBD1 (7 bases). This CDR3 has 17 residues. The V end lost 1 base, the J end lost 2 bases, and 12 bases lay between the germline ends. Germline lookup yields CDR1 SGHVS and CDR2 FNYEAQ. The DNA of the CDR3 is TGTGCCAGCAGCTTAGGTTCAGGGGGGACTGGGGCCAACGTCCTGACTTTC. This encodes CASSLGSGGTGANVLTF.

The sample holds many counts of this clonotype. The chain is built from TRBV6-1 and TRBJ1-6; tentative D call: TRBD1 (5 bases). The CDR3 runs to 16 residues. Between the trimmed V and J ends, which lost 1 base and 9 bases, there was a span of 16 bases. Germline loops: CDR1 MNHNS, CDR2 SASEGT. CDR3 amino acids: CASSEERGQGRSPLHF. Written as DNA, the CDR3 is TGTGCCAGCAGTGAAGAGCGTGGGCAGGGACGTTCACCCCTCCACTTT.

This clonotype has only a few counts. This chain links TRBV2 with TRBJ1-2, with 9 bases matching TRBD1. V lost 3 bases to trimming and J lost 8 bases; unmatched junction nucleotides: 7. The CDR3 contains 14 residues. Per germline, CDR1 SNHLY and CDR2 FYNNEI. The CDR3 nucleotides read TGTGCCAGCAGTGACCGGACAGGGGTGGCGGGCTACACCTTC. Encoded protein: CASSDRTGVAGYTF.

The genes are TRBV2 and TRBJ2-1, with D unresolved. With 3 bases removed from V and 15 bases from J, the gap between germline ends came to 15 bases. This CDR3 region has 12 residues. Germline lookup yields CDR1 SNHLY and CDR2 FYNNEI. CDR3 amino acids: CASSDYGLHPFF. The CDR3 DNA follows: TGTGCCAGCAGTGATTATGGCCTCCATCCGTTCTTC. Combining the CDR3 with reference TRBV2 and TRBJ2-1 gives the whole variable domain EPEVTQTPSHQVTQMGQEVILRCVPISNHLYFYWYRQILGQKVEFLVSFYNNEISEKSEIFDDQFSVERPDGSNFTLKIRSTKLEDSAMYFCASSDYGLHPFFGPGTRLTVL.

The chain recombines TRBV6-5 with TRBJ2-3, with 7 positions matching TRBD2. Losses at the gene ends were 2 bases for V and 5 bases for J; bases not matched to a gene: 10. The germline V gene encodes CDR1 MNHEY and CDR2 SVGAGI. This CDR3 has 16 amino acids. The CDR3 sequence is CASSYTASGVGDTQYF. DNA for the CDR3: TGTGCCAGCAGTTACACGGCCAGCGGGGTAGGAGATACGCAGTATTTT.

The V and J genes are TRBV4-2 and TRBJ2-1; a possible D gene is TRBD2 (6 bases). Germline assignment: CDR1 LGHNA and CDR2 YNFKEQ. This CDR3 has 14 residues. Trimming shortened V by 4 bases and J by 9 bases, and 16 bases separated the two germline ends. The CDR3 region is CASSPASRAGEQFF. The DNA of the CDR3 is TGTGCCAGCAGCCCAGCTTCCAGAGCGGGTGAGCAGTTCTTC.

The chain uses TRBV27 and TRBJ2-1; TRBD2 matches at 11 bases. V shed 5 bases, J shed 8 bases, and the junction held 11 bases outside the gene matches. CDR1 and CDR2 from the germline V gene are MNHEY and SMNVEV (reference sequence). The CDR3 length is 16 residues. The CDR3 is CASSPPRVAGGDEQFF. CDR3 bases: TGTGCCAGCAGTCCACCCCGGGTAGCGGGAGGGGATGAGCAGTTCTTC.

This clonotype was detected many times. For the CDR3, the DNA is TGTGCCAGCAGCGGCCGGAATACAGATACGCAGTATTTT. It yields the protein CASSGRNTDTQYF. The chain has TRBV7-9 and TRBJ2-3; no firm D call. Germline values: CDR1 SEHNR, CDR2 FQNEAQ (reference sequence). This CDR3 contains 13 residues. Trimming took off 5 bases at V and 3 bases at J, with 9 bases between the two ends.